This is a list of T cell receptor beta chains from one sample in a study of glioma-infiltrating T cells. Each CDR3 protein is one row after TCRdb ran MiXCR on the multiplex PCR reads. The sample records fewer than 200,000 distinct CDR3 sequences, around 45% being singletons. Sequencing used glioma tissue, nonneoplastic brain tissue, or PBMCs (not recorded which). The receptor source for this set is a human donor with low-grade glioma or glioblastoma, undergoing nonglioma brain surgery, or in good health (not recorded which). CDR3s include the opening cysteine and the closing phenylalanine or tryptophan. D genes are given only for firm matches. Clone size is shown for a subset of rows, as once, few, many or a class of expanded clone.

- TRBJ1-2 TRBV28 - TGTGCCACTGGGTACCGGGGCAGGGAAGGAGACTATGGCTACACCTTC CATGYRGREGDYGYTF
many TRBJ2-7 TRBV19 - TGTGCCAGTAGCTCCGCCTCCTACGAGCAGTACTTC CASSSASYEQYF
many TRBJ2-1 TRBV20-1 - TGCAGCCCGGTTCATCCCTACAATGAGCAGTTCTTC CSPVHPYNEQFF
few TRBJ2-1 TRBV29-1 - TGCAGCGTTGAAGGGAGCGATAGCTCCTACAATGAGCAGTTCTTC CSVEGSDSSYNEQFF
- TRBJ1-1 TRBV12-3/TRBV12-4 - TGTGCCAGCAGTTTTCAGGAGAGGACTGAAGATTTCTTT CASSFQERTEDFF
- TRBJ2-7 TRBV4-1 - TGCGCCAGCAGCCAAGACGACAGGACCTATTACGAGCAGTACTTC CASSQDDRTYYEQYF
few TRBJ1-2 TRBV29-1 TRBD1 TGCAGCGTTGAAGGGGGGACAGACAAGTATTATGGCTACACCTTC CSVEGGTDKYYGYTF
- TRBJ2-2 TRBV30 - TGTGCCTGGATTCGCGCGGGTACGAACACCGGGGAGCTGTTTTTT CAWIRAGTNTGELFF
- TRBJ2-1 TRBV6-2/TRBV6-3 - TGTGCCAGCAGGAGGGCGGCGAGCTCCTACAATGAGCAGTTCTTC CASRRAASSYNEQFF
- TRBJ2-5 TRBV7-9 - TGTGCCAGCAACCGACAGAGCGACCAAGAGACCCAGTACTTC CASNRQSDQETQYF
few TRBJ1-5 TRBV29-1 - TGCAGCGTCCAGGACTCAACCGGCAATCAGCCCCAGCATTTT CSVQDSTGNQPQHF
few TRBJ2-7 TRBV4-1 - TGCGCCAGCAGCCAAGGTCCGCAGGGGTACGAGCAGTACTTC CASSQGPQGYEQYF
once TRBJ1-1 TRBV25-1 - TGTGCCAGCAGTGGTTTGGCGACAGACAACACTGAAACTTTCTTT CASSGLATDNTETFF
- TRBJ1-1 TRBV5-4 TRBD1 TGTGCCAGCAGTCTAACAGGGGGCGGTGGAGCTTTCTTT CASSLTGGGGAFF
many TRBJ2-7 TRBV28 - TGTGCCAGCAGTCGCCCTCAGCAGGACGAGCAGTACTTC CASSRPQQDEQYF
many TRBJ1-6 TRBV5-1 - TGCGCCAGCAGCTTGGACAATTCACCCCTCCACTTT CASSLDNSPLHF
- TRBJ1-2 TRBV6-1 - TGTGCCAGCAGTTTATTGATGTGGAGTAGCTACACCTTC CASSLLMWSSYTF
many TRBJ2-3 TRBV2 - TGTGCCAGCAGGGCCACGGCTGCAGATACGCAGTATTTT CASRATAADTQYF
many TRBJ2-1 TRBV2 - TGTGCCAGCACATTAGGTTCCTACAATGAGCAGTTCTTC CASTLGSYNEQFF
- TRBJ1-1 TRBV5-4 - TGTGCCAGCAGCTTTGGAACAGATCTTTTGAACACTGAAGCTTTCTTT CASSFGTDLLNTEAFF
many TRBJ1-5 TRBV19 TRBD1 TGTGCCAGTAGTATGTCGACAGGGATGGGTCAGCCCCAGCATTTT CASSMSTGMGQPQHF
- TRBJ2-3 TRBV6-2/TRBV6-3 - TGTGCCAGCAACGAGAGAGGAGATACGAAGTATTTT CASNERGDTKYF
- TRBJ2-1 TRBV5-1 TRBD2 TGCGCCAGCAGCTTGTCTACTAGCGGGAGTAGGTTTGAGCAGTTCTTC CASSLSTSGSRFEQFF
few TRBJ2-1 TRBV24-1 TRBD1 TGTGCCACCGCCGAAAGCCGCGGGACAGGGGACAATGAGCAGTTCTTC CATAESRGTGDNEQFF
many TRBJ1-4 TRBV28 - TGTGCCAGCAGTTTATGGCAGGGTAATGAAAAACTGTTTTTT CASSLWQGNEKLFF
- TRBJ2-2 TRBV29-1 TRBD2 TGCAGACTGGGACTAGAGACCGGGGAGCTGTTTTTT CRLGLETGELFF
- TRBJ2-3 TRBV28 - TGTGTTAGCAGTTTATTGGAGCTGGGGGAAAGCACAGATACGCAGTATTTT CVSSLLELGESTDTQYF
- TRBJ2-5 TRBV3-1 TRBD2 TGTGCCAGCAGCCAAGTTGCTAGCGGGAGTGAGACCCAGTACTTC CASSQVASGSETQYF
- TRBJ1-1 TRBV12-3/TRBV12-4 - TGTGTTAGCAGCCCGACAGGGAACACTGAAGCTTTCTTT CVSSPTGNTEAFF
- TRBJ2-7 TRBV10-3 TRBD2 TGTGCCATCAGTGAATTAGCGGGGTTCTACGAGCAGTACTTC CAISELAGFYEQYF
many TRBJ2-5 TRBV6-6 - TGTGCCAGCAGTTACTCGTGGACAGCCGATGGGACCCAGTACTTC CASSYSWTADGTQYF
- TRBJ2-1 TRBV20-1 - TGCAGTGCTAGAGCCTGGAAGGAGACATACAATGAGCAGTTCTTC CSARAWKETYNEQFF
many TRBJ2-3 TRBV6-1 TRBD2 TGTGCCAGCAGCGGAACTAGCGGGAGTTCGCAGTATTTT CASSGTSGSSQYF
- TRBJ2-2 TRBV5-4 - TGTGCCAGCAGCGCGACAGTGTACGGGGAGCTGTTTTTT CASSATVYGELFF
few TRBJ1-1 TRBV18 - TGTGCCAGCTCACCAGCGACAGTAAACACTGAAGCTTTCTTT CASSPATVNTEAFF
- TRBJ2-3 TRBV29-1 - TGCAGCGTTGACAGGGCCGGGGCCGATACGCAGTATTTT CSVDRAGADTQYF
- TRBJ2-5 TRBV2 TRBD2 TGTGCCAGCATGGAGTTCCGATTTGAGCGGGAGGACCAAGAGACCCAGTACTTC CASMEFRFEREDQETQYF
- TRBJ2-7 TRBV28 - TGTGCCAGCAGTTTACGTCCGGGGCCTGGGACGCAGTACTTC CASSLRPGPGTQYF
many TRBJ2-5 TRBV3-1 - TGTGCCAGCCTCGGGCCGGAGACCCAGTACTTC CASLGPETQYF
few TRBJ2-1 TRBV4-1 TRBD2 TGCGCCAGCACCTCGAGAGCGGGAGTGGAAAATGAGCAGTTCTTC CASTSRAGVENEQFF
- TRBJ2-1 TRBV5-4 TRBD2 TGTGCCAGCAGCCCGGGACTATTTACAACATCCTACAATGAGCAGTTCTTC CASSPGLFTTSYNEQFF
- TRBJ2-1 TRBV5-8 TRBD2 TGTGCCAGCAGCGTGACTAGCGGGAGGGAGGATGAGCAGTTCTTC CASSVTSGREDEQFF
- TRBJ1-1 TRBV7-9 - TGTGCCAGCAGCGCACTAGGAGGAGGCACTGAAGCTTTCTTT CASSALGGGTEAFF
- TRBJ2-1 TRBV5-4 - TGTGCCAGCAGACGGGAAAGGGGAATCTACAATGAGCAGTTCTTC CASRRERGIYNEQFF
- TRBJ1-2 TRBV4-1 - TGCGCCAGCAGCCAATACATGGGAGACTATGGCTACACCTTC CASSQYMGDYGYTF
- TRBJ2-3 TRBV6-6 - TGTGCCAGCAGTTACTTGGCCAGGCCAGATACGCAGTATTTT CASSYLARPDTQYF
many TRBJ2-1 TRBV28 TRBD2 TGTGCCAGCAGTACCCTCCGAGGACTAGCAAGGAATGAGCAGTTCTTC CASSTLRGLARNEQFF
many TRBJ2-7 TRBV6-1 - TGTGCCAGCAGCCCCTCAGGGTGGTACGAGCAGTACTTC CASSPSGWYEQYF
many TRBJ2-7 TRBV28 TRBD2 TGTGCCAGCAACCTTGGGGGACTAGCCCACGAGCAGTACTTC CASNLGGLAHEQYF
- TRBJ2-1 TRBV4-1 TRBD2 TGCGCCAGCAGCCAAGCCCCGGTGCACACCGGGACTAGCGGGAATGAGCAGTTCTTC CASSQAPVHTGTSGNEQFF